The next 27 T cell receptor beta chains were all read from a single sample in a study of T cell responses to AZD1222 COVID-19 vaccine. The repertoire was sequenced with immunoSEQ multiplex PCR; TCRdb's copy has only in-frame clones and lacks some. This sample has around 200,000 clones; almost 90% occur once, and the top ten carry about 0.53%. The sample was peripheral blood, taken on day 0 of AZD1222 vaccination. The receptors were sampled from an adult in good health.

The chain couples TRBV6-5 to TRBJ2-1, with TRBD1 identical over 11 bases. The CDR3 runs to 14 residues. The V and J ends lost 6 bases and 6 bases, in that order; junction bases with no gene match: 4. Germline V gene data show CDR1 as MNHEY and CDR2 as SVGAGI. CDR3 nucleotide sequence: TGTGCCAGCAGCCCGGACAGGGGGCGCAATGAGCAGTTCTTC. Translated: CASSPDRGRNEQFF.

This chain joins TRBV7-9 and TRBJ2-7; D gene unclear. V was trimmed by 2 bases and J by 6 bases, leaving 11 bases between them. CDR1 SEHNR and CDR2 FQNEAQ come from the germline V gene (reference sequence). The CDR3 totals 13 residues. The CDR3 nucleotides are TGTGCCAGCAGCTTAAATTCGGGCGGCGAGCAGTACTTC. Its protein product is CASSLNSGGEQYF.

The V gene is TRBV24-1, the J gene TRBJ2-3; TRBD1 aligns across 8 bases. This CDR3 contains 15 residues. V was pared by 5 bases and J by 5 bases, with 8 bases of the junction left unmatched. Germline CDR1 and CDR2: KGHDR and SFDVKD. The CDR3 DNA reads TGTGCCACCAGTGCCTGGACAGGGCAGGAAGATACGCAGTATTTT. Its protein is CATSAWTGQEDTQYF.

CDR3 protein: CATSRDRQGKPQHF. The CDR3 bases are TGTGCCACCAGCAGAGATCGACAGGGGAAGCCCCAGCATTTT. This chain connects TRBV15 to TRBJ1-5; TRBD1 agrees at 8 bases. Trimming took 0 bases from V and 8 from J; bases not matched to a gene: 3. Per germline, CDR1 LNHNV and CDR2 YYDKDF (reference sequence). The CDR3 sequence is 14 residues long.

V and J are TRBV4-2 and TRBJ2-3, with TRBD2 matching over 9 bases. Germline V CDR1 and CDR2: LGHNA, YNFKEQ. With V trimmed by 7 bases and J by 6 bases, 14 bases remained unmatched. CDR3 length equals 16 residues. The CDR3 spells CASKALWASGTDTQYF. CDR3 sequence (DNA): TGTGCCAGCAAGGCCCTATGGGCTAGCGGGACGGATACGCAGTATTTT.

The chain combines TRBV7-8 with TRBJ1-5; possible D gene TRBD1, 6 bases. Germline V CDR1 and CDR2: SGHVS, FQNEAQ. The CDR3 runs 14 residues. V was shortened by 5 bases and J by 2 bases, with 10 bases between the two germline ends. The CDR3 nucleotides are TGTGCCAGCAGCCCCAGGGGTGGCAATCAGCCCCAGCATTTT. Its protein is CASSPRGGNQPQHF.

This sequence joins TRBV18 and TRBJ1-6; D is perhaps TRBD1 (6 bases). This CDR3 comprises 15 residues. Germline values: CDR1 KGHSH, CDR2 LQKENI. V was cut by 3 bases and J by 7 bases, with 13 bases left in between. CDR3 residues: CASSPEQGGNSPLHF. The DNA for the CDR3 is TGTGCCAGCTCACCGGAACAGGGTGGAAATTCACCCCTCCACTTT.

The chain carries TRBV9 and TRBJ2-2; D ambiguous. This CDR3 comprises 12 residues. The germline gives CDR1 SGDLS, CDR2 YYNGEE. Trimming removed 0 bases from V and 7 bases from J, with 4 bases in between. The DNA of the CDR3 is TGTGCCAGCAGCGTAGCTAACGGGGAGCTGTTTTTT. Protein sequence: CASSVANGELFF. The full variable domain, in which reference TRBV9 and TRBJ2-2 provide the parts outside the CDR3, is DSGVTQTPKHLITATGQRVTLRCSPRSGDLSVYWYQQSLDQGLQFLIQYYNGEERAKGNILERFSAQQFPDLHSELNLSSLELGDSALYFCASSVANGELFFGEGSRLTVL.

This clone was seen a single time. This chain uses TRBV6-4 with TRBJ1-1; 12 bases agree with TRBD1. The V gene's germline CDR1 is MRHNA and CDR2 SNTAGT. This CDR3 contains 13 residues. V lost 9 bases to trimming and J lost 4 bases; unmatched junction nucleotides: 3. In DNA form, the CDR3 reads TGTGCCAGTAAGGGACAGGGGGCCACTGAAGCTTTCTTT. Its protein product is CASKGQGATEAFF.

The chain carries TRBV27 and TRBJ2-7, with 7 bases fitting TRBD2. Losses at the gene ends were 6 bases for V and 1 base for J; bases not matched to a gene: 12. The CDR3 spans 16 residues. Per the germline V gene, CDR1 is MNHEY and CDR2 is SMNVEV (reference sequence). The CDR3 DNA sequence: TGTGCCAGCAGCCTGTCGGGGCTAGCGGTATCCTACGAGCAGTACTTC. Protein: CASSLSGLAVSYEQYF.

The chain has TRBV27 and TRBJ1-3; 8 bases fit TRBD1. The V and J ends lost 4 bases and 4 bases, in that order; junction bases with no gene match: 12. There are 17 residues in the CDR3. Per the germline V gene, CDR1 is MNHEY and CDR2 is SMNVEV (reference sequence). CDR3: CASSYKAPRGLGNTIYF. CDR3 coding DNA: TGTGCCAGCAGTTATAAAGCACCCAGGGGGCTCGGAAACACCATATATTTT.

V and J are TRBV23-1 and TRBJ1-4; possible D gene TRBD1, 6 bases. TRBV23-1 falls under the ORF class, with uncertain function. The CDR3 has 14 residues. Deletions cut 6 bases from V and 6 bases from J, with 14 bases between. CDR3 residues: CASSQEGDDEKLFF. The CDR3 coding sequence is TGCGCCAGCAGCCAGGAGGGGGATGATGAAAAACTGTTTTTT.

The rearrangement uses TRBV5-1 and TRBJ2-3, with D maybe TRBD2 (5 bases). This CDR3 has 14 residues. From germline, CDR1 is SGHRS and CDR2 YFSETQ. Between the trimmed V and J ends, which lost 0 bases and 6 bases, there was a span of 11 bases. The chain's CDR3 is CASSLGKTGDTQYF. The CDR3 nucleotides read TGCGCCAGCAGCTTGGGTAAGACGGGGGATACGCAGTATTTT.

The chain links TRBV7-8 to TRBJ2-2, with D hard to call. This CDR3 is built from 13 residues. V gave up 8 bases and J gave up 6 bases, with 13 bases separating them. Germline assignment: CDR1 SGHVS and CDR2 FQNEAQ. As DNA, the CDR3 is TGTGCCAGCGCCCTAGACATTGCCGGGGAGCTGTTTTTT. This sequence encodes CASALDIAGELFF. The whole variable domain, filled in from reference TRBV7-8 and TRBJ2-2, reads GAGVSQSPRYKVAKRGQDVALRCDPISGHVSLFWYQQALGQGPEFLTYFQNEAQLDKSGLPSDRFFAERPEGSVSTLKIQRTQQEDSAVYLCASALDIAGELFFGEGSRLTVL.

This clone has just a few counts. The CDR3 nucleotides read TGTGCCAGCAGTCTAGACACCTCGAACACTGAAGCTTTCTTT. Its translation is CASSLDTSNTEAFF. The rearrangement joins TRBV6-5 to TRBJ1-1; D gene ambiguous. V was clipped by 5 bases and J by 1 base, with 11 bases between them. CDR1 and CDR2 from the germline V gene are MNHEY and SVGAGI. The CDR3 totals 14 residues.

This clone has a single count. The chain couples TRBV27 to TRBJ2-1; possibly TRBD1 or TRBD2 for D (5 bases each). Germline V CDR1 and CDR2: MNHEY, SMNVEV (reference sequence). V was shortened by 5 bases and J by 3 bases, with 20 bases between the two germline ends. The CDR3 length is 17 residues. CDR3 protein: CASSQGPVQGYYNEQFF. For the CDR3, the DNA is TGTGCCAGCAGTCAGGGACCAGTCCAAGGGTACTACAATGAGCAGTTCTTC.

This sequence joins TRBV7-3 and TRBJ2-1; unclear D gene. Germline CDR1 reads SGHTA; CDR2 reads FQGTGA. CDR3 length: 13 amino acids. V lost 5 bases to trimming and J lost 8 bases, with 13 bases between them. DNA of the CDR3: TGTGCCAGCAGCGTACTATTTCGGGATGAGCAGTTCTTC. Translation gives CASSVLFRDEQFF.

Written as DNA, the CDR3 is TGTGCCAGCAGCCTCGACAGGCGGTACGAGCAGTACTTC. It yields the protein CASSLDRRYEQYF. The chain couples TRBV7-3 to TRBJ2-7; D is perhaps TRBD1 (6 bases). Trimming took 5 bases from V and 4 from J, leaving 12 bases between them. Germline values: CDR1 SGHTA, CDR2 FQGTGA. The CDR3 is 13 amino acids.

This sequence joins TRBV9 and TRBJ2-4; D uncertain. Trimming took off 2 bases at V and 7 bases at J, with 13 bases between the two ends. Per germline, CDR1 SGDLS and CDR2 YYNGEE. The CDR3 covers 14 residues. CDR3 sequence: CASSVVDATNIQYF. CDR3 sequence (DNA): TGTGCCAGCAGCGTTGTAGATGCTACGAACATTCAGTACTTC. Using reference TRBV9 and TRBJ2-4 for the parts outside the CDR3, the full variable domain is DSGVTQTPKHLITATGQRVTLRCSPRSGDLSVYWYQQSLDQGLQFLIQYYNGEERAKGNILERFSAQQFPDLHSELNLSSLELGDSALYFCASSVVDATNIQYFGAGTRLSVL.

The gene calls are TRBV2 and TRBJ2-7; tentative D call: TRBD2 (6 bases). Per the germline V gene, CDR1 is SNHLY and CDR2 is FYNNEI. Trimming removed 6 bases at V and 12 bases at J, with 21 bases between. The CDR3 extends over 13 amino acids. CDR3 in amino acids: CASRLRDSLSRYF. The DNA for the CDR3 is TGTGCCAGCAGACTTCGGGACTCCCTTAGCAGGTACTTC.

The V and J genes are TRBV11-1 and TRBJ1-3; D uncertain. The ends were cut back, 4 bases at V and 4 bases at J, with 17 bases in the middle. Germline V CDR1 and CDR2: SGHAT, FQDESV (reference sequence). This CDR3 has 16 amino acids. The CDR3 protein is CASSSPMTEAGNTIYF. CDR3 nucleotides: TGTGCCAGCAGCTCCCCTATGACGGAGGCGGGAAACACCATATATTTT.

J is TRBJ1-3 and V is TRBV18; TRBD1 aligns across 9 bases. Per germline, CDR1 KGHSH and CDR2 LQKENI. V shed 4 bases, J shed 0 bases, and the junction held 4 bases outside the gene matches. This CDR3 has 16 residues. The CDR3 DNA sequence: TGTGCCAGCTCACAGGACAGGGGATCCTCTGGAAACACCATATATTTT. It encodes CASSQDRGSSGNTIYF.

The chain links TRBV13 to TRBJ1-3; D gene uncertain. The CDR3 contains 16 residues. The germline V gene encodes CDR1 PRHDT and CDR2 FYEKMQ (reference sequence). Trimming took off 3 bases at V and 1 base at J, with 13 bases between the two ends. The CDR3 reads CASSFNAGGSGNTIYF. For the CDR3, the DNA is TGTGCCAGCAGCTTCAACGCTGGCGGGTCTGGAAACACCATATATTTT.

The chain couples TRBV5-8 to TRBJ1-5; D unclear. Germline V gene data show CDR1 as SGHTS and CDR2 as YDEGEE. The V end was cut by 1 base, the J end by 4 bases, with 9 bases between. The CDR3 is 14 residues long. Here the CDR3 DNA reads TGTGCCAGCAGCTTGAAGACGGTGAATCAGCCCCAGCATTTT. Translating it yields CASSLKTVNQPQHF.

J is TRBJ2-1 and V is TRBV7-9; D possibly corresponds to TRBD2 (5 bases). This CDR3 has 16 amino acids. Looked up from germline, CDR1 is SEHNR and CDR2 is FQNEAQ (reference sequence). V was clipped by 1 base and J by 6 bases, with 16 bases between them. The CDR3 nucleotides are TGTGCCAGCAGCTTAGTACCTAAGGAGGCCTTCAATGAGCAGTTCTTC. Residues: CASSLVPKEAFNEQFF.

This clone was seen a few times. Other DNA sequences of this sample code for an identical CDR3. The rearrangement joins TRBV19 to TRBJ2-5; 7 bases fit TRBD2. CDR3 length equals 13 residues. With 9 bases clipped from V and 1 base from J, the junction kept 5 bases outside the gene matches. Germline assignment: CDR1 LNHDA and CDR2 SQIVND (reference sequence). The chain's CDR3 is CASSASGQETQYF. In DNA form, the CDR3 reads TGTGCCAGCTCTGCTAGCGGCCAAGAGACCCAGTACTTC.

This chain joins TRBV19 and TRBJ1-5, with a weak D call TRBD1 (5 bases). V lost 1 base and J lost 3, with 7 bases in between. Germline V gene lookup returns CDR1 LNHDA and CDR2 SQIVND (reference sequence). This CDR3 is built from 14 residues. CDR3 residues: CASSIGQTNQPQHF. DNA of the CDR3: TGTGCCAGTAGTATAGGACAGACCAATCAGCCCCAGCATTTT.